The source of this TCR beta chain is a study of blood T cell repertoires in COVID-19 (dated by TCRdb to about 2020). Concerning the study at large: Samples covering the acute and convalescent phases of COVID-19 were provided by collaborators in the United States, Italy and Spain. Where available, HLA class I and class II types were obtained from metadata supplied by the sample provider rather than from assay-based typing. The material from the prospective study consisted of cDNA or gDNA derived from T cells, B-cell-depleted T cells, or PBMCs. Samples came from the ongoing ImmuneRACE study (first 160 participants) plus 1,254 subjects from 6 global collaborators. The dataset comprised deeply sampled blood TCRbeta repertoires from subjects exposed to, actively infected with, or recovered from COVID-19. A freely available public database, intended as a resource for researchers studying the immune response to SARS-CoV-2, is where the repertoires were released. Nearly every sample came with metadata listing a de-identified subject ID, COVID-19 status, age in years and sex.

From the cysteine through the phenylalanine, the CDR3 covers 14 amino acids. The entry retains the CDR3 DNA only, 42 bases that are in frame from base 1. The V end gives up 6 bases and the J end 6 bases, leaving 6 bases in the junction not matched to a gene. CDR1 is given as SNHLY and CDR2 as FYNNEI, both from the germline V gene. Remarks on this clone: There is no known antigen for this receptor. The sample holds no much larger clone one base away, and base qualities are not on file.

On the study overall, not on this receptor specifically: The quantity of clinical and demographic metadata differed by source and by participant and was supplied without curation.

At one collaborating source in Seattle, patients were enrolled during active infection and were followed longitudinally through the course of disease. Whole blood was collected in K2EDTA tubes by collaborating institutions according to the institutions' own protocols. Collaborator samples were shipped for TCRbeta analysis as frozen whole blood, isolated PBMCs, or DNA extracted from either sample type. TCRbeta CDR3 regions were amplified from genomic DNA using the immunoSEQ Assay, a bias-controlled multiplex PCR. As for the authors' bioinformatics: The number of nucleated cells in each sample was estimated from the amplification of reference gene primers within the assay. To quantify the absolute abundance of each unique TCRbeta CDR3 rearrangement, sequence reads were collapsed and filtered. For each sample, productive Simpson clonality was calculated by taking the square root of Simpson's diversity index across productive rearrangements. TCRdb provides this immuneACCESS table in a form limited to in-frame rearrangements. Some clones are lacking; in checked studies, under half of them reflect an unresolved V gene, and why the rest are absent is not known. The V and J calls and the clone size are those of that table, but D and trimming were determined from the DNA. In all, the sample holds under 400,000 clones, and about 87% of those were seen once. 1.5% to 2% of the sample belongs to the ten largest clones.

This chain joins TRBV2 to TRBJ2-7, with 12 junctional bases fitting TRBD1. The source material was peripheral blood. The origin of this receptor is a woman aged 30 to 39 with COVID-19, enrolled during active disease. The CDR3 protein sequence reads: CASSQGQGAFEQYF. The bases are TGTGCCAGCAGCCAGGGACAGGGGGCCTTCGAGCAGTACTTC.